The clone carrying this T cell receptor (beta chain) was detected a few times. The antigen remains undetermined. The data stem from a study of radiotherapy plus CTLA-4 blockade in lung cancer. Findings of the study overall: Once radiotherapy plus ipilimumab had been given, TCR clones derived from tumor expanded in blood.

The V gene end was trimmed by 5 bases and the J gene end by 4 bases; junction bases not matched to a gene: 2. Germline CDR1 KGHSH, CDR2 LQKENI. The CDR3 contains 12 residues. Sequenced by immunoSEQ multiplex PCR; TCRdb stores in-frame clones only, minus some. Of tens of thousands of clones listed, 70% to 80% are singletons. The V gene is TRBV18, the J gene TRBJ2-7; 7 positions match TRBD1. The sample consisted of peripheral blood, taken from a patient treated with radiotherapy plus ipilimumab. The origin of this receptor is a human donor with non-small cell lung cancer who had stable disease on radiotherapy plus ipilimumab. The CDR3 loop is CASSSQGYEQYF. In DNA, the CDR3 is TGTGCCAGCTCATCACAGGGGTACGAGCAGTACTTC.